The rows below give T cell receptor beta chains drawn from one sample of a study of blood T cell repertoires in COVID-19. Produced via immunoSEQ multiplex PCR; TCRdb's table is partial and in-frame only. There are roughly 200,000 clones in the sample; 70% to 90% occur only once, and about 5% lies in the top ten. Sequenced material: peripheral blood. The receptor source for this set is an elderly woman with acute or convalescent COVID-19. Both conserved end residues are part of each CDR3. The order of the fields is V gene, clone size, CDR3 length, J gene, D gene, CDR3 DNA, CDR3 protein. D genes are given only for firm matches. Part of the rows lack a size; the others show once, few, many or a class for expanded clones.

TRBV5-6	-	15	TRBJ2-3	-	TGTGCCAGCAGCTTGAGGACAAGCTACACAGATACGCAGTATTTT	CASSLRTSYTDTQYF
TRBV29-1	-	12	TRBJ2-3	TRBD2	TGCAGCGTGAGGTCGGGGGGTACGACGCAGTATTTT	CSVRSGGTTQYF
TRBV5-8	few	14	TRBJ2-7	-	TGTGCCAGCAGCCGAATCCGGGGTCCGGGCGAGCAGTACTTC	CASSRIRGPGEQYF
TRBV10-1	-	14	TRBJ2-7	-	TGCGCCAGCAGTGCAGGGGGGTCGGTTTACGAGCAGTACTTC	CASSAGGSVYEQYF
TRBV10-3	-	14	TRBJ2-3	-	TGTGCCATCAGTGGGCTAGCTAGCACAGATACGCAATATTTT	CAISGLASTDTQYF
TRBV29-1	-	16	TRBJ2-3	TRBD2	TGCAGCGTCGAGACTAGCGGGAGGGGAACCACAGATACGCAGTATTTT	CSVETSGRGTTDTQYF
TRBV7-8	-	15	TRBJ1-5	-	TGTGCCAGCAGCTTAAGCTCACGTAGCAATCAGCCCCAGCATTTT	CASSLSSRSNQPQHF
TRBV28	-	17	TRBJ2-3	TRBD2	TGTGCCAGCTCTCCCCCCATTAGCGGGAGAGTGACAGATACGCAGTATTTT	CASSPPISGRVTDTQYF
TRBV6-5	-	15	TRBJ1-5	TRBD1	TGTGCCAGCAGTTTAGGACAGGGATTAAGCCAGCCCCAGCATTTT	CASSLGQGLSQPQHF
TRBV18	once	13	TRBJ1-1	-	TGTGCCAGCTCACAGGGGTCAAACACTGAAGCTTTCTTT	CASSQGSNTEAFF
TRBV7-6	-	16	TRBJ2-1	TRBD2	TGTGCCAGCAGCGAGAGCGGGAGGGGTTCCTACAATGAGCAGTTCTTC	CASSESGRGSYNEQFF
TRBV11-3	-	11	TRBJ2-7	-	TGTGCCAGCAGCCAGGACTACGAGCAGTACTTC	CASSQDYEQYF
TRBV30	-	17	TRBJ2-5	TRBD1	TGTGCCTGGAGTGTAGGATCGGGACAGGGGGTTGGAGGGATCCAGTACTTC	CAWSVGSGQGVGGIQYF
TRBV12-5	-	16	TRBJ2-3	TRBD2	TGTGCTAGTGGTCCGTGGGGAGCGGGAGGTGCAGATACGCAGTATTTT	CASGPWGAGGADTQYF
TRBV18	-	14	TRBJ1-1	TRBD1	TGTGCCAGCTCAACGGACAGGGCGGGTGGGGAAGCTTTCTTT	CASSTDRAGGEAFF
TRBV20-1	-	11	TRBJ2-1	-	TGCAGTGCTAGACGGGACAATGAGCAGTTCTTC	CSARRDNEQFF
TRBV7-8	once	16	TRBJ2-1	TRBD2	TGTGCCAGCAAATCCCTAGCGGGTTTCTCCTACAATGAGCAGTTCTTC	CASKSLAGFSYNEQFF
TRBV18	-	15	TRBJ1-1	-	TGTGCCAGCTCATACTATGGACAGATGAACACTGAAGCTTTCTTT	CASSYYGQMNTEAFF
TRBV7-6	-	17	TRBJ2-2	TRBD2	TGTGCCAGCAGCGCGGAACCTCTAGCGGGAGTTCTCGGGGAGCTGTTTTTT	CASSAEPLAGVLGELFF
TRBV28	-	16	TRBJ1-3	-	TGTGCCAGCAGTTTATTCTGGGGCAGTTCTGGAAACACCATATATTTT	CASSLFWGSSGNTIYF
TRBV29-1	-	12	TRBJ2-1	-	TGCAGCGTTGAACGGGGGTACAATGAGCAGTTCTTC	CSVERGYNEQFF
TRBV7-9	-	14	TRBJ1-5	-	TGTGCCAGCAGCTTAAGGGGGGGCACTCAGCCCCAGCATTTT	CASSLRGGTQPQHF
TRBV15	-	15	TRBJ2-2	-	TGTGCCACCAGCTTGGGGCAGGGTATTCCCGGGGAGCTGTTTTTT	CATSLGQGIPGELFF
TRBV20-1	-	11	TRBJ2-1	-	TGCAGTGCTAGAGCCCTCAATGAGCAGTTCTTC	CSARALNEQFF
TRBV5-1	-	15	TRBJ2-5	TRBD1	TGCGCCAGCAGCTTCTTAGGGACAGGCCAAGAGACCCAGTACTTC	CASSFLGTGQETQYF
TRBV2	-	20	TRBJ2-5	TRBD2	TGTGCCAGCAGTCCTTACTTAGGACTAGCGGGAGGGCCGAGGAGGGAGACCCAGTACTTC	CASSPYLGLAGGPRRETQYF
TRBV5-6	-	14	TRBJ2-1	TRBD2	TGTGCCAGCAGAAATAGCGGGGGAAGGGATGAGCAGTTCTTC	CASRNSGGRDEQFF
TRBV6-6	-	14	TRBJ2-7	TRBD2	TGTGCCAGCAGTTACTCAGGGACTAGCGTCGAGCAGTACTTC	CASSYSGTSVEQYF
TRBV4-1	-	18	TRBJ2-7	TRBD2	TGCGCCAGCAGCCAAGATTACGGGAGGACTAGCGGGATTTACGAGCAGTACTTC	CASSQDYGRTSGIYEQYF
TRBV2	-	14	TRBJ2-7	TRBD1	TGTGCCAGCAGTATAGACAGGGGTTACTACGAGCAGTACTTC	CASSIDRGYYEQYF
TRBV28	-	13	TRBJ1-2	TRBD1	TGTGCCAGCAGTTTCGAGACAGGGGGTGGCTACACCTTC	CASSFETGGGYTF
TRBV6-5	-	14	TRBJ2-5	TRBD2	TGTGCCAGCAGTAGACTGGCGGGAGAAGAGACCCAGTACTTC	CASSRLAGEETQYF
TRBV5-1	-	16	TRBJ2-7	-	TGCGCCAGCCGATCTCTACCTGGGCGATCTAACTACGAGCAGTACTTC	CASRSLPGRSNYEQYF
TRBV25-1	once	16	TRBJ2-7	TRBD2	TGTGCCAGCAGTGAATCCGGCGGGAGAGGAGCCTACGAGCAGTACTTC	CASSESGGRGAYEQYF
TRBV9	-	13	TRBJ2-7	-	TGTGCCAGCAGCGTGAACGGGGGCTACGAGCAGTACTTC	CASSVNGGYEQYF
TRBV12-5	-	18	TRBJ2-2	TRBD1	TGTGCTAGTGGTGACCTACCAGGGGGACGACTGGACACCGGGGAGCTGTTTTTT	CASGDLPGGRLDTGELFF
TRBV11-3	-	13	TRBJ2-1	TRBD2	TGTGCCAGCAGCCCGAGCGGGAGTAATGAGCAGTTCTTC	CASSPSGSNEQFF
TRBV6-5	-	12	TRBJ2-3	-	TGTGCCAGCAGTTCATACCCAGGGTTCCCGGATTTT	CASSSYPGFPDF
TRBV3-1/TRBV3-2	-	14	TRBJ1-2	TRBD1	TGTGCCAGCAGCAAGACAGGGGGAGTCTATGGCTACACCTTC	CASSKTGGVYGYTF
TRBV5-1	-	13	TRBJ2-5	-	TGCGCCAGCAGCTTTGTACTAGAGTCCGCCCAGTACTTC	CASSFVLESAQYF
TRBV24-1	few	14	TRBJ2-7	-	TGTGCCACCAGTGATTTGGAGCCCGGGTCCGAGCAGTACTTC	CATSDLEPGSEQYF
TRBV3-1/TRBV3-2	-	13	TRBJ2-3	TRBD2	TGTGCCAGCAGCCATTCCGGGGGGGATACGCAGTATTTT	CASSHSGGDTQYF
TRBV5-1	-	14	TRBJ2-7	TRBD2	TGCGCCAGCAGCCCCCGGGACTACAACTACGAGCAGTACTTC	CASSPRDYNYEQYF
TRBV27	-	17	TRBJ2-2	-	TGTGCCAGCAGTTTCTTGGCTGGGCAGGGCAACACCGGGGAGCTGTTTTTT	CASSFLAGQGNTGELFF
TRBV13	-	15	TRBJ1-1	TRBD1	TGTGCCAGCAGCGAACCGGGACAGGGGTCCACTGAAGCTTTCTTT	CASSEPGQGSTEAFF
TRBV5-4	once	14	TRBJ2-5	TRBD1	TGTGCCAGCAACGCAGGGGGCGCGCGGGAGACCCAGTACTTC	CASNAGGARETQYF
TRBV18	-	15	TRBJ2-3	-	TGTGCCAGCTCACCTTTTTCGGGGTGGCAAGATACGCAGTATTTT	CASSPFSGWQDTQYF
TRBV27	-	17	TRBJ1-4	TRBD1	TGTGCCAGCAGTTTCGGACAGGGGAGGAAAACTAATGAAAAACTGTTTTTT	CASSFGQGRKTNEKLFF
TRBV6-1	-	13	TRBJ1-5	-	TGTGCCAGCAGTGAAGTACAGGACCAGCCCCAGCATTTT	CASSEVQDQPQHF
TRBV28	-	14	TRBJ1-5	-	TGTGCCAGCGCCCTTCCAGGACTGAATCAGCCCCAGCATTTT	CASALPGLNQPQHF